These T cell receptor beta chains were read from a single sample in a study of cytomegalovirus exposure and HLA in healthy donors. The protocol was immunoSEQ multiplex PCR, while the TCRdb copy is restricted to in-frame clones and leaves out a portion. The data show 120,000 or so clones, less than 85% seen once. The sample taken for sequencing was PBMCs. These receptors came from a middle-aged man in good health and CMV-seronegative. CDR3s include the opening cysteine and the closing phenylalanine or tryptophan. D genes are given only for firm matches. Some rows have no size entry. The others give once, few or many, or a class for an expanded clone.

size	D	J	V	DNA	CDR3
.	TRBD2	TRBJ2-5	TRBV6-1	TGTGCCAGCGATTTAGGACTAGCGGGGGGGGAGACCCAGTACTTC	CASDLGLAGGETQYF
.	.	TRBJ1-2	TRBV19	TGTGCCAGTAGTATAGGAGAGAACTATGGCTACACCTTC	CASSIGENYGYTF
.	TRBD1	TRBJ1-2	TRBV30	TGTGCCTGCGACAGGGGGTGGGGAAGTAGCTACACCTTC	CACDRGWGSSYTF
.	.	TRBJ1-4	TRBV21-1	TGTGCCAGCAGCCCATGTGACAGGGGACGGGAAAAACTGTTTTTT	CASSPCDRGREKLFF
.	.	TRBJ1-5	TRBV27	TGTGCCAGCAGTTTACGAGGAGGTCAGCCCCAGCATTTT	CASSLRGGQPQHF
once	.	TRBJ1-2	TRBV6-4	TGTGCCAGCAGCACAGGGTTTGGCTATGGCTACACCTTC	CASSTGFGYGYTF
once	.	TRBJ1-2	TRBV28	TGTGCCAGCAGCAGAAACAGGGATGGGGATGGCTACACCTTC	CASSRNRDGDGYTF
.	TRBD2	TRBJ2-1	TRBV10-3	TGTGCCATCAGCCGGGAGGGAATGCATGAGCAGTTCTTC	CAISREGMHEQFF
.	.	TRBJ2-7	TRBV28	TGTGCCAGCAGTTTAACCGACGGGAGCTCCTACGAGCAGTACTTC	CASSLTDGSSYEQYF
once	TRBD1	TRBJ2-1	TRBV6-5	TGTGCCAGCAGTTGGGACAGTTACAATGAGCAGTTCTTC	CASSWDSYNEQFF